Below are 26 T cell receptor beta chains sequenced from a single sample in a study of cytomegalovirus exposure and HLA in healthy donors (dated by TCRdb to about 2017). The receptor library was made with the immunoSEQ multiplex PCR assay. For the multiplex PCR, a mixture combining 60 forward primers for TCR Vbeta segments and 13 reverse primers for TCR Jbeta segments was used. TCRdb took this table from immuneACCESS and kept in-frame rearrangements with V and J called. Such tables lack part of the clones; where checked against another copy, unresolved V genes explain under half of the gap, and the rest is unexplained. The sample profile shows 100,000 to 150,000 clones; roughly 82% of them were found once. Of the sample, 9.5% to 15% is held by the ten largest clones. The sample consisted of PBMCs. The source of these receptors is a woman between 35 and 50 years old in good health and CMV-seropositive.

V and J are TRBV28 and TRBJ2-4, with TRBD2 identical over 8 bases. Germline trimming cut 4 bases from V and 6 bases from J; bases unmatched to any gene: 17. CDR1 is MDHEN, CDR2 SYDVKM, per germline. The CDR3 extends over 18 amino acids. This CDR3 is CASSSPTGGRSLRNIQYF. CDR3 DNA: TGTGCCAGCAGTTCCCCTACGGGCGGGAGGTCTTTGAGAAACATTCAGTACTTC.

The genes are TRBV6-5 and TRBJ2-2, with 9 nucleotides matching TRBD2. The germline V gene has CDR1 MNHEY and CDR2 SVGAGI. There are 16 residues in the CDR3. J was trimmed by 6 bases and V by 4 bases; bases with no gene match: 9. The CDR3 DNA is TGTGCCAGCAGTTCTATAGCGGGAGTTGAATCCGGGGAGCTGTTTTTT. Protein: CASSSIAGVESGELFF.

The sample holds one count of this clone. The chain couples TRBV19 to TRBJ2-5; maybe TRBD1 (7 bases). Germline V gene data show CDR1 as LNHDA and CDR2 as SQIVND (reference sequence). The CDR3 sequence is 14 residues long. Trimming took 4 bases from V and 1 from J, leaving 10 bases between them. The CDR3 reads CASSNRGGQETQYF. The DNA for the CDR3 is TGTGCCAGTAGTAACAGGGGAGGCCAAGAGACCCAGTACTTC.

The V gene is TRBV6-6, the J gene TRBJ1-1; D possibly corresponds to TRBD1 (5 bases). CDR1 and CDR2 (germline): MNHNY, SVGAGI (reference sequence). Trimming removed 4 bases at V and 0 bases at J, with 12 bases between. The CDR3 spans 15 residues. The CDR3 coding sequence is TGTGCCAGCAGTTTCCTCGGGGGGGTGAACACTGAAGCTTTCTTT. Translated, it gives CASSFLGGVNTEAFF.

In its sample, this clone was seen a few times. The genes are TRBV30 and TRBJ1-5; possible D gene TRBD1, 5 bases. CDR1 and CDR2 (germline): GTSNPN, SVGIG (reference sequence). Trimming shortened V by 7 bases and J by 7 bases, and 20 bases separated the two germline ends. This CDR3 comprises 14 residues. In nucleotides, the CDR3 is TGTGCCTCCAGGCAGGGTCAGATTAGGCAGCCCCAGCATTTT. Translated: CASRQGQIRQPQHF.

The rearrangement links TRBV11-2 to TRBJ2-7; D is possibly TRBD2 (5 bases). CDR3 length: 13 amino acids. CDR1 is SGHAT and CDR2 is FQNNGV in the germline V gene. The V and J ends lost 6 bases and 6 bases respectively, with 15 bases between them. Here the CDR3 DNA reads TGTGCCAGCAGGCAGCCGGGGAAAGGCGAGCAGTACTTC. This codes for CASRQPGKGEQYF.

CDR3 in amino acids: CASSVAPLRDTQYF. The CDR3 nucleotides read TGTGCCAGCAGCGTAGCCCCCCTTAGAGATACGCAGTATTTT. This chain uses TRBV9 with TRBJ2-3; D gene unclear. The germline CDR1 and CDR2 sequences are SGDLS and YYNGEE. This CDR3 is built from 14 residues. V lost 0 bases to trimming and J lost 5 bases, with 10 bases between them.

The gene calls are TRBV20-1 and TRBJ2-1; the D is unclear. CDR1 DFQATT and CDR2 SNEGSKA come from the germline V gene (reference sequence). Trimming stripped 6 bases from V and 13 bases from J, with 13 bases between. The CDR3 is 10 amino acids. In DNA form, the CDR3 reads TGCAGTGCCGATGGGCCTTATCAGTTCTTC. Residues: CSADGPYQFF.

V and J are TRBV7-9 and TRBJ2-3, with a tentative D call TRBD1 (5 bases). The CDR3 covers 16 residues. V gave up 5 bases and J gave up 3 bases, with 18 bases separating them. The germline CDR1 and CDR2 sequences are SEHNR and FQNEAQ (reference sequence). The CDR3 sequence: CASSLPQDMGTDTQYF. DNA of the CDR3: TGTGCCAGCAGCCTCCCCCAGGACATGGGAACAGATACGCAGTATTTT.

The genes are TRBV5-1 and TRBJ2-3; D gene ambiguous. The CDR3 extends over 14 amino acids. V was clipped by 2 bases and J by 2 bases, with 9 bases between them. CDR1 and CDR2 from the germline V gene are SGHRS and YFSETQ. CDR3 loop: CASSFDQATDTQYF. The CDR3 nucleotides are TGCGCCAGCAGCTTTGACCAGGCCACAGATACGCAGTATTTT.

This clone was observed a few times. V and J are TRBV4-1 and TRBJ2-7, with D hard to call. Between the trimmed V and J ends, which lost 0 bases and 4 bases, there was a span of 13 bases. Germline V gives CDR1 MGHRA, CDR2 YSYEKL. The CDR3 is made up of 15 amino acids. CDR3 nucleotides: TGCGCCAGCAGCCAAGATCCTTCATTGCGGTACGAGCAGTACTTC. As protein: CASSQDPSLRYEQYF.

V is TRBV10-3 and J is TRBJ1-5, with 7 bases identical to TRBD1. The V gene end was trimmed by 7 bases and the J gene end by 7 bases; junction bases not matched to a gene: 7. The germline V gene has CDR1 ENHRY and CDR2 SYGVKD. The CDR3 has 13 amino acids. In nucleotides, the CDR3 is TGTGCCATCAATAGGGACAGAGAACAGCCCCAGCATTTT. Translation gives CAINRDREQPQHF.

This clone has only a few counts. V and J are TRBV13 and TRBJ2-1, with 13 bases identical to TRBD2. This CDR3 is 20 amino acids long. Unmatched junction bases numbered 15, after V lost 5 bases and J lost 2 bases. Germline CDR1 reads PRHDT; CDR2 reads FYEKMQ (reference sequence). CDR3 nucleotide sequence: TGTGCCAGCAGCCCCCCCCGGACTAGCGGGAGAAGGAGCACCTACAATGAGCAGTTCTTC. Translating it yields CASSPPRTSGRRSTYNEQFF. Full variable domain (missing parts from reference TRBV13 and TRBJ2-1): AAGVIQSPRHLIKEKRETATLKCYPIPRHDTVYWYQQGPGQDPQFLISFYEKMQSDKGSIPDRFSAQQFSDYHSELNMSSLELGDSALYFCASSPPRTSGRRSTYNEQFFGPGTRLTVL.

V usage is TRBV5-4 and J usage is TRBJ2-5; 12 bases match TRBD2. The germline V gene encodes CDR1 SGHNT and CDR2 YYREEE (reference sequence). The CDR3 extends over 18 amino acids. Trimming cost V 4 bases and J 1 base; bases outside gene matches: 11. The CDR3 bases are TGTGCCAGCAGCCAGGCGGGGGCTAGCGGGAGGGTCCAAGAGACCCAGTACTTC. This sequence encodes CASSQAGASGRVQETQYF.

The J gene is TRBJ2-5, the V gene TRBV7-2; possibly TRBD2 for D (5 bases). CDR3 length: 14 amino acids. Germline assignment: CDR1 SGHTA and CDR2 FQGNSA. The V end was cut by 5 bases, the J end by 1 base, with 11 bases between. In nucleotides, the CDR3 is TGTGCCAGCAGCCCAGGAGGATTCCAAGAGACCCAGTACTTC. Translating it yields CASSPGGFQETQYF.

This clone was counted a few times. V and J are TRBV7-2 and TRBJ2-3, with TRBD2 matching 7 bases. The CDR3 consists of 15 residues. With V trimmed by 1 base and J by 3 bases, 4 bases remained unmatched. Germline V gene sequence: CDR1 SGHTA, CDR2 FQGNSA. The CDR3 bases are TGTGCCAGCAGCTTAGGGCCCGGGAGGACAGATACGCAGTATTTT. It encodes CASSLGPGRTDTQYF.

The chain uses TRBV7-8 and TRBJ1-4, with a weak D call TRBD1 (5 bases). V was shortened by 5 bases and J by 6 bases, with 7 bases between the two germline ends. Germline CDR1 is SGHVS and CDR2 is FQNEAQ. The CDR3 is 12 residues long. CDR3: CASSGADEKLFF. The CDR3 nucleotides read TGTGCCAGCAGCGGGGCGGATGAAAAACTGTTTTTT.

The chain couples TRBV11-3 to TRBJ2-3; TRBD1 matches at 7 bases. Germline V gives CDR1 SGHNT, CDR2 YENEEA. Losses at the gene ends were 1 base for V and 3 bases for J; bases not matched to a gene: 10. The CDR3 has 17 residues. CDR3 in amino acids: CASSLGRGGLSTDTQYF. CDR3 sequence (DNA): TGTGCCAGCAGCTTAGGGAGAGGGGGCCTATCGACAGATACGCAGTATTTT.

The CDR3 coding sequence is TGTGCCAGCAGACCTTCTCCGGGACAGGGGAACACTGAAGCTTTCTTT. The encoded protein is CASRPSPGQGNTEAFF. This chain connects TRBV28 to TRBJ1-1; 9 nucleotides line up with TRBD1. Germline lookup yields CDR1 MDHEN and CDR2 SYDVKM. The J segment lost 1 base and the V segment lost 6 bases, leaving 9 bases of the junction unmatched. The CDR3 is 16 amino acids.

To note about this clone: Other DNA sequences in this specimen translate into the identical CDR3. This rearrangement joins TRBV6-1 to TRBJ2-2, with 8 positions matching TRBD2. Germline CDR1 MNHNS, CDR2 SASEGT. The CDR3 length is 15 residues. V was pared by 1 base and J by 5 bases, with 3 bases of the junction left unmatched. CDR3 protein: CASSEVAGNTGELFF. The CDR3 DNA reads as TGTGCCAGCAGTGAAGTAGCGGGAAATACCGGGGAGCTGTTTTTT.

In its sample, this clone was seen a few times. This chain uses TRBV11-2 with TRBJ2-7, with unresolved D. This CDR3 contains 11 residues. Germline values: CDR1 SGHAT, CDR2 FQNNGV. V shed 5 bases and J shed 1 base, with 3 bases lying between them. DNA for the CDR3: TGTGCCAGCAGCCGTTCCTACGAGCAGTACTTC. Translation: CASSRSYEQYF.

V is TRBV30 and J is TRBJ2-3, with TRBD1 matching over 8 bases. CDR3 size: 14 residues. The V gene end was trimmed by 4 bases and the J gene end by 4 bases; junction bases not matched to a gene: 7. CDR1 is GTSNPN, CDR2 SVGIG, per germline (reference sequence). The CDR3 loop reads CAWTTGGQADTQYF. In nucleotides, the CDR3 is TGTGCCTGGACCACAGGGGGTCAGGCAGATACGCAGTATTTT.

V gene TRBV27 combines with J gene TRBJ2-1; TRBD2 is a possible D gene (7 bases). V was shortened by 0 bases and J by 2 bases, with 14 bases between the two germline ends. Germline-derived CDR1 and CDR2 are MNHEY and SMNVEV (reference sequence). This CDR3 spans 17 amino acids. CDR3 bases: TGTGCCAGCAGTTTATCCGGAGGGGGGGGTCCCTACAATGAGCAGTTCTTC. Translating it yields CASSLSGGGGPYNEQFF.

The CDR3 coding sequence is TGTGCCATCAGGGACAGCTTGAGCAATCAGCCCCAGCATTTT. As protein: CAIRDSLSNQPQHF. The rearrangement uses TRBV10-3 and TRBJ1-5, with D maybe TRBD1 (6 bases). Germline V gene data show CDR1 as ENHRY and CDR2 as SYGVKD. The CDR3 has 14 residues. V was trimmed by 6 bases and J by 1 base, leaving 10 bases between them.

With regard to this clone: The sample has other DNA sequences that encode this CDR3 too. The rearrangement joins TRBV4-1 to TRBJ2-1; TRBD2 agrees at 8 bases. Trimming took 1 base from V and 2 from J; bases not matched to a gene: 7. The CDR3 extends over 17 amino acids. Looked up from germline, CDR1 is MGHRA and CDR2 is YSYEKL. CDR3 in amino acids: CASSQAPLAGPYNEQFF. CDR3 nucleotide sequence: TGCGCCAGCAGCCAAGCCCCTCTAGCGGGTCCCTACAATGAGCAGTTCTTC.

In this sample, this clone turned up a few times. V gene TRBV30 combines with J gene TRBJ1-5, with D possibly TRBD1 on 6 matching bases. The CDR3 length is 15 residues. The V end lost 2 bases, the J end lost 6 bases, and 17 bases lay between the germline ends. Germline V CDR1 and CDR2: GTSNPN, SVGIG (reference sequence). CDR3 loop: CAWSKGGAGGQPQHF. The CDR3 nucleotides read TGTGCCTGGAGTAAAGGGGGGGCTGGGGGTCAGCCCCAGCATTTT.